What follows describes a single TCR beta chain. The target antigen is unknown. The investigators amplified TCR beta CDR3 regions from RNA transcripts. The primer set for the first-round RT-PCR of the TCR CDR3 was HTBI. TCRdb re-called the multiplex PCR reads with MiXCR, one entry per CDR3 protein. The sample lists 310,000 or so distinct CDR3 sequences; over 15% were seen once. These data belong to a study of T cells in Graves' hyperthyroidism and ophthalmopathy. Study results and caveats: The model made its ophthalmopathy prediction, and onset followed a median approximately 6 months later.

The CDR3 has 14 amino acids. V was cut by 3 bases and J by 7 bases, with 13 bases left in between. CDR1 MGHRA and CDR2 YSYEKL come from the germline V gene. The receptor was isolated from a woman aged 60-70 years with Graves' ophthalmopathy. The chain couples TRBV4-1 to TRBJ2-4, with D perhaps matching TRBD2 (6 bases). Input material: blood. The CDR3 DNA reads TGCGCCAGCAGCCACACCGGGAGAGGGAACATTCAGTACTTC. Its translation is CASSHTGRGNIQYF.